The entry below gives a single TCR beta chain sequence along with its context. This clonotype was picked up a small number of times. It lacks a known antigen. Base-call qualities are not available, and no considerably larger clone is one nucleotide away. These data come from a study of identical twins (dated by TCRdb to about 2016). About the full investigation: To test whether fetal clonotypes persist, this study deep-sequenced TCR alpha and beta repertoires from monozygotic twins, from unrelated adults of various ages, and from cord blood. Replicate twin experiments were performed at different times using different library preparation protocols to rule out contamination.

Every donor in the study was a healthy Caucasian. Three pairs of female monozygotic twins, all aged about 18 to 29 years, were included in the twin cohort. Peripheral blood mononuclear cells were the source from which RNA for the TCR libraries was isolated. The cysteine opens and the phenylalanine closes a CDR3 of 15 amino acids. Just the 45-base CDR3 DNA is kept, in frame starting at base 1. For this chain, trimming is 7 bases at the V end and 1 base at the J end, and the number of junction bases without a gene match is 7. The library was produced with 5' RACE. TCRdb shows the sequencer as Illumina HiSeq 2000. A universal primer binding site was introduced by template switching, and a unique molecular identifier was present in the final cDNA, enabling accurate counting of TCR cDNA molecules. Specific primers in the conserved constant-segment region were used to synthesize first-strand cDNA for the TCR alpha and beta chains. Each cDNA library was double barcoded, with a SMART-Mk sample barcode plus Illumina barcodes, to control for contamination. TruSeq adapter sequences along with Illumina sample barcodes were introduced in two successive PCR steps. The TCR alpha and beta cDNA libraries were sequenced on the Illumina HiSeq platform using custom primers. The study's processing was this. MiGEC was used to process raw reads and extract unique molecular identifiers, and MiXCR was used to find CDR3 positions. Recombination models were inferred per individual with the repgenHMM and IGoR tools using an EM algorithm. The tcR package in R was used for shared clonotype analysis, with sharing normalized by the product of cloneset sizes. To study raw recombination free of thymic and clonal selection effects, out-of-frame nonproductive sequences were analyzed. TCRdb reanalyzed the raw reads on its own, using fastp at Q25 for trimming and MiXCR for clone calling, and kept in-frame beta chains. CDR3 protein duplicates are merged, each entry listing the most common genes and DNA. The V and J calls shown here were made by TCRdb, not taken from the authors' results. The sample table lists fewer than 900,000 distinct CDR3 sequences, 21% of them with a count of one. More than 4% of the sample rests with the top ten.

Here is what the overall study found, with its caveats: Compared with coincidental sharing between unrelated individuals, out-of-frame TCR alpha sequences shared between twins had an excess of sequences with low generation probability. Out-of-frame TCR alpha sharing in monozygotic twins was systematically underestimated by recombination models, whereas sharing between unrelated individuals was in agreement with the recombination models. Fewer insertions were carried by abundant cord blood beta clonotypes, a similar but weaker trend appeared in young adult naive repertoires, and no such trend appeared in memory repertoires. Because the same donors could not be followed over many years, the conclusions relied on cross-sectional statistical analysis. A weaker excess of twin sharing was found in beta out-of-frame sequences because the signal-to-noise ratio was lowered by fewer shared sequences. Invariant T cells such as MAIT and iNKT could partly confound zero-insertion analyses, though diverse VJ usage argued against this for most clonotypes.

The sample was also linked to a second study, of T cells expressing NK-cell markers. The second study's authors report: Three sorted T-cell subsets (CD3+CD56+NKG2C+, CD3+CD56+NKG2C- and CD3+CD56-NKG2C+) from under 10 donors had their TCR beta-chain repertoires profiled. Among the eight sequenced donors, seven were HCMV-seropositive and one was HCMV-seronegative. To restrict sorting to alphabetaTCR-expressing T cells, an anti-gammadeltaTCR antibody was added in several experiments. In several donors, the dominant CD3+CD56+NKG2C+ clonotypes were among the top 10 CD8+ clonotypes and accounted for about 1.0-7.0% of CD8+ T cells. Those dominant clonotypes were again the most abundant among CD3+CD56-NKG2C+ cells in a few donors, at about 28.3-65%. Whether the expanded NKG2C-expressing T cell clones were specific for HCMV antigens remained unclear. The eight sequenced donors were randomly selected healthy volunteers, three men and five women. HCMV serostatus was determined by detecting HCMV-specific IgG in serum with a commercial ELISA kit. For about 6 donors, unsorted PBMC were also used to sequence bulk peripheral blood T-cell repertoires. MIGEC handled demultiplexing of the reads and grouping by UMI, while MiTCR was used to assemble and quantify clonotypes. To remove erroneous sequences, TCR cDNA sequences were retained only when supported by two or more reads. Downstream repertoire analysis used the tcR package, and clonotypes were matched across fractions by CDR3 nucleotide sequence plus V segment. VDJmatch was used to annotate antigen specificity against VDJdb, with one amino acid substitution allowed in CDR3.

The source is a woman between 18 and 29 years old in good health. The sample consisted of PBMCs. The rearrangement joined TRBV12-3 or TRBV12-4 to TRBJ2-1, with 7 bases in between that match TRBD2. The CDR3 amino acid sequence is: CASNTGTISYNEQFF. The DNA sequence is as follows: TGTGCCAGCAACACCGGGACTATTTCCTACAATGAGCAGTTCTTC.